The 10 T cell receptor beta chains below come from one sample, sequenced in a study of shared clonotypes between healthy human individuals. Only CD45RO-negative cells positively selected for CCR7 counted as naive CD8 cells, so terminally differentiated effector memory CD45RA+ cells were excluded. Some clones are missing from TCRdb's copy, which holds only in-frame ones; the method was immunoSEQ multiplex PCR. Found here are roughly 600,000 clones, more than 95% of them singletons; the top ten hold roughly 0.29%. Sample: naive CD8+ T cells sorted from blood. All receptors come from a man aged 25-45 years in good health.

V and J are TRBV27 and TRBJ2-2; 8 bases agree with TRBD2. The V gene's germline CDR1 is MNHEY and CDR2 SMNVEV (reference sequence). V dropped 5 bases and J dropped 3; count of bases not matched to a gene: 8. The CDR3 covers 16 residues. Here the CDR3 DNA reads TGTGCCAGCAGTCCCAATAGCGGGACGTACACCGGGGAGCTGTTTTTT. The encoded protein is CASSPNSGTYTGELFF.

This rearrangement joins TRBV13 to TRBJ1-1; D may be TRBD1 (5 bases). The V end lost 5 bases, the J end lost 4 bases, and 17 bases lay between the germline ends. Germline V CDR1 and CDR2: PRHDT, FYEKMQ (reference sequence). This CDR3 contains 15 residues. The CDR3 loop is CASSHRGEGATEAFF. CDR3 DNA sequence: TGTGCCAGCAGCCACCGGGGGGAAGGGGCCACTGAAGCTTTCTTT.

The chain has TRBV25-1 and TRBJ1-5; no clear D gene. CDR3 length: 14 residues. Germline V lookup: CDR1 MGHDK, CDR2 SYGVNS. With 4 bases removed from V and 4 bases from J, the gap between germline ends came to 11 bases. The CDR3 region has the DNA TGTGCCAGCAGTGGTGTAGGGTCGAATCAGCCCCAGCATTTT. Translated: CASSGVGSNQPQHF.

The J gene is TRBJ2-1, the V gene TRBV9; 8 bases map to TRBD2. Germline values: CDR1 SGDLS, CDR2 YYNGEE. V lost 0 bases to trimming and J lost 4 bases; unmatched junction nucleotides: 12. The CDR3 runs to 18 residues. CDR3 loop: CASSVASAGGTKYNEQFF. In nucleotides, the CDR3 is TGTGCCAGCAGCGTAGCGTCCGCGGGGGGCACTAAATACAATGAGCAGTTCTTC. Together with reference TRBV9 and TRBJ2-1, the CDR3 gives the full variable domain: DSGVTQTPKHLITATGQRVTLRCSPRSGDLSVYWYQQSLDQGLQFLIQYYNGEERAKGNILERFSAQQFPDLHSELNLSSLELGDSALYFCASSVASAGGTKYNEQFFGPGTRLTVL.

The chain employs TRBV29-1 and TRBJ2-7; D is ambiguous. This CDR3 contains 12 residues. Trimming removed 7 bases at V and 0 bases at J, with 10 bases between. Germline V gives CDR1 SQVTM, CDR2 ANQGSEA. DNA for the CDR3: TGCAGCGCCTCGGCAGACTCCTACGAGCAGTACTTC. Protein product: CSASADSYEQYF.

The V call is TRBV9, the J call TRBJ2-3, with unresolved D. The CDR3 covers 12 residues. Germline V lookup: CDR1 SGDLS, CDR2 YYNGEE. Trimming left V 0 bases short and J 4 bases short, with 3 bases between. CDR3 nucleotides: TGTGCCAGCAGCGTAGGACCAGATACGCAGTATTTT. Translation: CASSVGPDTQYF. Using reference TRBV9 and TRBJ2-3 for the parts outside the CDR3, the full variable domain is DSGVTQTPKHLITATGQRVTLRCSPRSGDLSVYWYQQSLDQGLQFLIQYYNGEERAKGNILERFSAQQFPDLHSELNLSSLELGDSALYFCASSVGPDTQYFGPGTRLTVL.

The V call is TRBV9, the J call TRBJ2-1; unclear D gene. Germline CDR1 reads SGDLS; CDR2 reads YYNGEE. Trimming removed 0 bases at V and 11 bases at J, with 18 bases between. This CDR3 has 15 residues. The CDR3 reads CASSVEGSSKAKQFF. The CDR3, as DNA: TGTGCCAGCAGCGTAGAGGGTAGCAGTAAAGCTAAGCAGTTCTTC.

In the case of this clone: The sample holds other DNA sequences that translate to the same CDR3. The chain employs TRBV9 and TRBJ2-1; 7 bases line up with TRBD2. With 2 bases clipped from V and 4 bases from J, the junction kept 3 bases outside the gene matches. Germline CDR1 and CDR2: SGDLS and YYNGEE. The CDR3 spans 14 residues. The CDR3 DNA follows: TGTGCCAGCAGCGTTAGCGGGCGGTACAATGAGCAGTTCTTC. Encoded protein: CASSVSGRYNEQFF.

The chain uses TRBV11-2 and TRBJ2-5; no clear D. The germline gives CDR1 SGHAT, CDR2 FQNNGV. This CDR3 is 11 amino acids long. The V end was cut by 1 base, the J end by 7 bases, with 4 bases between. The CDR3 spells CASSLGWTQYF. The CDR3 nucleotides are TGTGCCAGCAGCTTAGGTTGGACCCAGTACTTC.

The chain combines TRBV7-6 with TRBJ2-7; the match to TRBD2 covers 9 bases. The V segment lost 5 bases and the J segment 7 bases; nucleotides outside the gene matches: 12. The CDR3 has 15 amino acids. Germline CDR1 SGHVS, CDR2 FNYEAQ. The CDR3 loop is CASSRWTSEREEQYF. DNA for the CDR3: TGTGCCAGCAGCCGGTGGACTAGCGAAAGGGAGGAGCAGTACTTC.